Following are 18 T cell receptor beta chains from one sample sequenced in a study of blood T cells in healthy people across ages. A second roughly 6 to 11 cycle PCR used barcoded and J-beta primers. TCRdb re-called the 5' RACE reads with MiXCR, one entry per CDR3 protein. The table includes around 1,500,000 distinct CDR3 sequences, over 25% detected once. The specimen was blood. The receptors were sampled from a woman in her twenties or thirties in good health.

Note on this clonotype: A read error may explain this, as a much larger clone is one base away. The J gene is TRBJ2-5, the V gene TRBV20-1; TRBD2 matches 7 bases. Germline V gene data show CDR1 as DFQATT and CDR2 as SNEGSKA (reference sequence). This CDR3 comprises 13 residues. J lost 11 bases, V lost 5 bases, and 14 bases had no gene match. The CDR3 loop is CSAGDYDVAEQYF. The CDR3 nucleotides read TGCAGTGCTGGGGACTACGACGTTGCTGAGCAGTACTTC.

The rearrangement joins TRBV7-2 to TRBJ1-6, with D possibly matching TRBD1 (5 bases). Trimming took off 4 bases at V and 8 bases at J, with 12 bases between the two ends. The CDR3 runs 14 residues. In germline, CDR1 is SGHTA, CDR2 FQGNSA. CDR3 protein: CASSSGPADSPLHF. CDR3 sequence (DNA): TGTGCCAGCAGCTCGGGACCGGCTGATTCACCCCTCCACTTT.

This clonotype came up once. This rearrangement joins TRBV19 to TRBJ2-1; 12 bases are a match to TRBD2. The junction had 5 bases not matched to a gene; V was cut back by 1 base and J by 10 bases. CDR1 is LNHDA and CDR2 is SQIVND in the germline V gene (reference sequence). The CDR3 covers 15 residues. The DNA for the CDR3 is TGTGCCAGTAGTATAGGACTAGCGGGAGTGGGCGAGCAGTTCTTC. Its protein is CASSIGLAGVGEQFF. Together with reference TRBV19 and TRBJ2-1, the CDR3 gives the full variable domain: DGGITQSPKYLFRKEGQNVTLSCEQNLNHDAMYWYRQDPGQGLRLIYYSQIVNDFQKGDIAEGYSVSREKKESFPLTVTSAQKNPTAFYLCASSIGLAGVGEQFFGPGTRLTVL.

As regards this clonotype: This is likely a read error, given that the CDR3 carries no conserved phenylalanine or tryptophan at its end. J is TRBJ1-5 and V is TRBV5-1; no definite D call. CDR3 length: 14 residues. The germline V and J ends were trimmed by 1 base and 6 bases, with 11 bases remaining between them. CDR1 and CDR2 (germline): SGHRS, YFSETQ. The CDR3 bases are TGCGCCAGCAGCTTGAGCCCGACGGGTCAGCCCCAGCATTGT. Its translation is CASSLSPTGQPQHC.

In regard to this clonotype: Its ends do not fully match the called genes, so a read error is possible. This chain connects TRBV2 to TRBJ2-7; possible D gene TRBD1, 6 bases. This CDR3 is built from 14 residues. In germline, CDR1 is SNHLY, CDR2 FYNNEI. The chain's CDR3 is CASSGETGSYAQYF. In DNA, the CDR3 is TGTGCCAGCAGTGGGGAGACAGGATCCTACGCGCAGTACTTC.

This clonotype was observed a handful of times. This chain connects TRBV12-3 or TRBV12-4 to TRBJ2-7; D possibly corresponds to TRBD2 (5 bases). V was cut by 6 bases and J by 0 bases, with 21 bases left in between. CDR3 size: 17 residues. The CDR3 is CASSPRTLSPISYEQYF. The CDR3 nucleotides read TGTGCCAGCAGCCCTCGGACTCTATCCCCCATCTCCTACGAGCAGTACTTC.

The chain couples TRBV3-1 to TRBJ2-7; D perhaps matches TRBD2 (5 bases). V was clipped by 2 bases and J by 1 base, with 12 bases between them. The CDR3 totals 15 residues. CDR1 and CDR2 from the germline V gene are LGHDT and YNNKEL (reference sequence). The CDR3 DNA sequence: TGTGCCAGCAGCCAACGGGGATCGCCGTCCTACGAGCAGTACTTC. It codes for CASSQRGSPSYEQYF.

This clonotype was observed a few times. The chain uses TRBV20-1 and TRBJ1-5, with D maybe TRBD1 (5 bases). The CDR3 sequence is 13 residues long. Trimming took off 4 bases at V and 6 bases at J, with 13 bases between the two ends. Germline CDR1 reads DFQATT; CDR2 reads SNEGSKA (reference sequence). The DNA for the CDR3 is TGCAGTGCTACAGGAGGGGAGATTCAGCCCCAGCATTTT. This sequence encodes CSATGGEIQPQHF.

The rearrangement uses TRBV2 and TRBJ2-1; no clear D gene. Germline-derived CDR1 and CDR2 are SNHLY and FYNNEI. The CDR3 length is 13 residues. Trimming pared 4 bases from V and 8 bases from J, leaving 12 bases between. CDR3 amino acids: CASSAVPGHEQFF. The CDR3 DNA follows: TGTGCCAGCAGTGCTGTCCCGGGCCATGAGCAGTTCTTC.

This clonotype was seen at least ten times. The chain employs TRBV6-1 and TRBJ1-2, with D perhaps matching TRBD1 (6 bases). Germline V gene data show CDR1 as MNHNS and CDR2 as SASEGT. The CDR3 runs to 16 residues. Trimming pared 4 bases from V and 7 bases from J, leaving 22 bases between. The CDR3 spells CASSVSQGGRLGGYTF. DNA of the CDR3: TGTGCCAGCAGTGTGTCTCAAGGGGGGAGGTTAGGTGGCTACACCTTC.

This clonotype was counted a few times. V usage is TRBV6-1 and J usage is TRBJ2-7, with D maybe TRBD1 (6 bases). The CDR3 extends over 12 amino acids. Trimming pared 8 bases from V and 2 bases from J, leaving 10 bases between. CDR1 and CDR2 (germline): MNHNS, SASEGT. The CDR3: CASYGGTYEQYF. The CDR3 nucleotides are TGTGCCAGCTATGGGGGCACCTACGAGCAGTACTTC.

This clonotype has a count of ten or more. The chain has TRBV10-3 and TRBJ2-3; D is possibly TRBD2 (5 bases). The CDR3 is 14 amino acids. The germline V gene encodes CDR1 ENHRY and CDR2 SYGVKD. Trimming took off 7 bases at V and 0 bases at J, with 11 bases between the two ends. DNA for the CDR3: TGTGCCATCAAATCGCTAGCTAGCACAGATACGCAGTATTTT. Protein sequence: CAIKSLASTDTQYF.

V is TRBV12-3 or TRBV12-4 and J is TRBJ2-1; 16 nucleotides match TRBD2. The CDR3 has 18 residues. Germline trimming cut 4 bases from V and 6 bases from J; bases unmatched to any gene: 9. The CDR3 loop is CASSSGLAGGPGLNEQFF. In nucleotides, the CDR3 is TGTGCCAGCAGTTCGGGACTAGCGGGGGGGCCGGGGCTCAATGAGCAGTTCTTC.

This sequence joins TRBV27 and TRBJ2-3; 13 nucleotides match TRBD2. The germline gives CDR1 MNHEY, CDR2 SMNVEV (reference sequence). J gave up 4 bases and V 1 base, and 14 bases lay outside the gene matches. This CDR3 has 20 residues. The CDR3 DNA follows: TGTGCCAGCAGTTTATATCTTACCTTAACTAGCGGGGGGGCTTCAGATACGCAGTATTTT. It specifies CASSLYLTLTSGGASDTQYF.

CDR3 nucleotide sequence: TGCAGTGCTAGTGATGGTAGCACAGATACGCAGTATTTT. Protein: CSASDGSTDTQYF. The chain uses TRBV20-1 and TRBJ2-3; D not certain. The V end was cut by 3 bases, the J end by 0 bases, with 7 bases between. Looked up from germline, CDR1 is DFQATT and CDR2 is SNEGSKA (reference sequence). CDR3 length: 13 residues.

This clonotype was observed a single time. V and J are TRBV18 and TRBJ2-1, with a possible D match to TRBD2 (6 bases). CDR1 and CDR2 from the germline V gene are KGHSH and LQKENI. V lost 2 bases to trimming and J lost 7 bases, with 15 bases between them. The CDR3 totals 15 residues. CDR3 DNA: TGTGCCAGCTCACCATCCGGGACTTGGAGAAATGAGCAGTTCTTC. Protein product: CASSPSGTWRNEQFF.

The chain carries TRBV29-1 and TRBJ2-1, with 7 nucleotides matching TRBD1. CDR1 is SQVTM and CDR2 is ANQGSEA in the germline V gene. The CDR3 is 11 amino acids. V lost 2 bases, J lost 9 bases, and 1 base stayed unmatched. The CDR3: CSVEQGVEQFF. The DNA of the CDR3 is TGCAGCGTTGAACAGGGGGTTGAGCAGTTCTTC.

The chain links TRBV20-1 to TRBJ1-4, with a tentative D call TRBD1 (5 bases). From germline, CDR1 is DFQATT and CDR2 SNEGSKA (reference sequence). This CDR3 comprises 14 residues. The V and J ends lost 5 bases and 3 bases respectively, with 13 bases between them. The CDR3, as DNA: TGCAGTGCTCCTCGTGGGGGGTCTAATGAAAAACTGTTTTTT. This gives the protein CSAPRGGSNEKLFF.